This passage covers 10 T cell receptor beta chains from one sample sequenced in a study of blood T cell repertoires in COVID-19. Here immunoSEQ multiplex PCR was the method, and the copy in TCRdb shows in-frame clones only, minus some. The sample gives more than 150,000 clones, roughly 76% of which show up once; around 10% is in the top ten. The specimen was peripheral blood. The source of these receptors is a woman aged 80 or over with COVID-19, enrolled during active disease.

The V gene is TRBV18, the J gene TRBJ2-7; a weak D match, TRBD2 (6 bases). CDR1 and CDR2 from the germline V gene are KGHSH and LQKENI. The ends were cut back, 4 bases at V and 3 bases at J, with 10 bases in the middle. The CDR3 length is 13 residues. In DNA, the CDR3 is TGTGCCAGCTCACAGGAGGGGTACTACGAGCAGTACTTC. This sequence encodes CASSQEGYYEQYF.

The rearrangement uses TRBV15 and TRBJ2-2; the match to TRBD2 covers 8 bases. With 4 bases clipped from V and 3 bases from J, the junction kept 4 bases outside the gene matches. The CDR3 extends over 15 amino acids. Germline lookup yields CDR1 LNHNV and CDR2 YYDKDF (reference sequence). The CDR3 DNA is TGTGCCACCAGCAAGGGACTAGACTACACCGGGGAGCTGTTTTTT. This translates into CATSKGLDYTGELFF.

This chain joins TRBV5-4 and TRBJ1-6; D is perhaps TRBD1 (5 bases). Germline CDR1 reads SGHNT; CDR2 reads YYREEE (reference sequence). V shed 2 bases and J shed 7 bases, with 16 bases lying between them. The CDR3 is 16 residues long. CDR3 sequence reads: CASSFRRGVGNSPLHF. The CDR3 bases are TGTGCCAGCAGCTTCCGACGGGGGGTAGGGAATTCACCCCTCCACTTT.

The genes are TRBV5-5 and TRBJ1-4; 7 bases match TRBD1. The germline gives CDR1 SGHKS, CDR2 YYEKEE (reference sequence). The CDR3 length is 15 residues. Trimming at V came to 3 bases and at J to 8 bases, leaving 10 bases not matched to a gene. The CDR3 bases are TGTGCCAGCAGCTCGAGGGGACAGTCCCGAGAAAAACTGTTTTTT. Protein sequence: CASSSRGQSREKLFF.

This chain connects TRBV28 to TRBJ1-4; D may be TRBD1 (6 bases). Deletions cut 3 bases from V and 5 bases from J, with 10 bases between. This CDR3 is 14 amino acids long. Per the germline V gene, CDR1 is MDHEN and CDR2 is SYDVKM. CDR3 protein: CASSLWGPNEKLFF. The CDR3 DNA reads TGTGCCAGCAGTTTGTGGGGGCCCAATGAAAAACTGTTTTTT.

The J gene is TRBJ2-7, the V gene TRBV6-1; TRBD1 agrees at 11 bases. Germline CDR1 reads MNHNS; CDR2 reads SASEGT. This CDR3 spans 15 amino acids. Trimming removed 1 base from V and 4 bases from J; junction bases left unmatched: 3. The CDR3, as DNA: TGTGCCAGCAGTGAAGGGGACAGGGGGGTTTACGAGCAGTACTTC. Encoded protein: CASSEGDRGVYEQYF.

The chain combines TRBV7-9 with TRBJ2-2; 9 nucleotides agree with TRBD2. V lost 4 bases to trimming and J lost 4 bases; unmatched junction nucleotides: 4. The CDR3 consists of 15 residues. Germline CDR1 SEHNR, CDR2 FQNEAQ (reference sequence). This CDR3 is CASSSERGVTGELFF. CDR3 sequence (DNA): TGTGCCAGCAGCTCCGAGCGGGGGGTCACCGGGGAGCTGTTTTTT.

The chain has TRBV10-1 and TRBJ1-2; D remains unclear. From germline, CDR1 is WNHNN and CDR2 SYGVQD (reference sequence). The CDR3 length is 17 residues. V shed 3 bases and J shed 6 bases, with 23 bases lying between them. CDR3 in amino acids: CASSDSERGFYLDGYTF. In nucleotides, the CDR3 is TGCGCCAGCAGTGACTCCGAGAGAGGTTTTTACCTTGATGGCTACACCTTC.

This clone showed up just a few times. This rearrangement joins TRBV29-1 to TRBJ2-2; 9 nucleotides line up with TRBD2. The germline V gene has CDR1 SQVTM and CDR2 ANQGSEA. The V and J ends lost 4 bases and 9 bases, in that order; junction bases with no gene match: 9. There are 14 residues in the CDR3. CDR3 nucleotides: TGCAGCGTTGTTTTCGCGGGAGGGCCGTGGGAGCTGTTTTTT. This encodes CSVVFAGGPWELFF.

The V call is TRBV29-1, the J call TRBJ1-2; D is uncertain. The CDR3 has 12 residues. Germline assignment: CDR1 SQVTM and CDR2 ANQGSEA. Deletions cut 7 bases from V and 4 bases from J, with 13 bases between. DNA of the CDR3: TGCAGCGCTGCGGGGAGGGCCTATGGCTACACCTTC. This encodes CSAAGRAYGYTF.